Below, one T cell receptor (beta chain) is given with its context. Its specificity is unknown. Sequencing used immunoSEQ multiplex PCR; TCRdb keeps in-frame clones, though not all of them. The table has approximately 42,000 clones, 88% seen once; the top ten hold roughly 18%. The entry originates in a study of OX40 agonist ivuxolimab in advanced cancers. Study-wide findings and caveats: Fewer expanded clones were found on average in CD4+ than in CD8+ T cells. Blood T cells, both CD4+ and CD8+, expanded clonally by week 6 at 0.1 to 3.0 mg/kg.

The V end was cut by 0 bases, the J end by 4 bases, with 12 bases between. CDR1 and CDR2 (germline): MGHRA, YSYEKL. This CDR3 contains 15 residues. This receptor was identified in an adult with an advanced solid tumor such as melanoma, head and neck, liver or kidney cancer. The material was CD4+ or CD8+ T cells sorted from blood, obtained in a trial of the OX40 agonist ivuxolimab. The chain combines TRBV4-1 with TRBJ1-1; D is possibly TRBD1 (6 bases). The CDR3: CASSQDRGATTEAFF. CDR3 DNA: TGCGCCAGCAGCCAAGATCGGGGGGCGACCACTGAAGCTTTCTTT.